This T cell receptor beta chain was retrieved from a study of shared clonotypes between healthy human individuals. The overall study: The study enrolled two women and three men aged 18 to 49.

J gave up 4 bases and V 0 bases, and 2 bases lay outside the gene matches. The CDR3 runs to 15 residues. Germline CDR1 MNHEY, CDR2 SVGAGI. With unsorted samples, genomic DNA was obtained from around 98 million PBMCs. Data came from immunoSEQ multiplex PCR; TCRdb stores just in-frame clones and leaves some out. In the table there are 400,000 to 500,000 clones, 65% to 80% of which are singletons. Findings and caveats of the study: Sampling used blood alone; tissue repertoires probably differ.

As regards this clone: Its antigen is unidentified.

The TCR comes from a woman aged 40 to 50 in good health. Some clones in this sample may be carry-over from other donors' samples. The source material was PBMCs. The chain has TRBV6-5 and TRBJ2-7; TRBD2 agrees at 11 bases. For the CDR3, the DNA is TGTGCCAGCAGTTACTCGACTAGCGGGATTTACGAGCAGTACTTC. Protein product: CASSYSTSGIYEQYF.